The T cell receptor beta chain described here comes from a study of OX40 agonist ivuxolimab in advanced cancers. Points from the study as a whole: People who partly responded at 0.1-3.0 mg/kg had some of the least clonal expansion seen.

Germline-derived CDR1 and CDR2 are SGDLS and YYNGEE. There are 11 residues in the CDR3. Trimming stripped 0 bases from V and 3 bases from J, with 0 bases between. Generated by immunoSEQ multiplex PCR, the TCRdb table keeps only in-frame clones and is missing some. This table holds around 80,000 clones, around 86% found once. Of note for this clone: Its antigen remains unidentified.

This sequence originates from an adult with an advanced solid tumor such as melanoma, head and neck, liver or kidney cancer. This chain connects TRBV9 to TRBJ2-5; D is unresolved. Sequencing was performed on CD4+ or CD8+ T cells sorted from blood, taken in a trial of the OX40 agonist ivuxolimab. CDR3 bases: TGTGCCAGCAGCGTAGAAGAGACCCAGTACTTC. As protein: CASSVEETQYF. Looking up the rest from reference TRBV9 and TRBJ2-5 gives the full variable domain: DSGVTQTPKHLITATGQRVTLRCSPRSGDLSVYWYQQSLDQGLQFLIQYYNGEERAKGNILERFSAQQFPDLHSELNLSSLELGDSALYFCASSVEETQYFGPGTRLLVL.